Described below is a single T cell receptor beta chain sequence and its context. The study assigned cohorts using participant-reported clinical history. Per the study methods: It was from reference gene primer amplification that nucleated cell counts were estimated. Some clones are missing from TCRdb's copy, which holds only in-frame ones; the method was immunoSEQ multiplex PCR. That table supplies the V and J calls and clone size; D and trimming were determined from the DNA. The top ten hold roughly 18% of the sample, which has 250,000 to 350,000 clones, 92% seen once. These data are taken from a study of blood T cell repertoires in COVID-19. Study background: From T cells, B-cell-depleted T cells, or PBMCs came the material, which was cDNA or gDNA.

The CDR3 contains 15 residues. V was clipped by 7 bases and J by 2 bases; unmatched bases: 4. The germline CDR1 and CDR2 sequences are LNHDA and SQIVND (reference sequence). The clonotype comes from a woman in her twenties or thirties who had recovered from COVID-19. The sample taken for sequencing was PBMCs or T cells enriched from blood (not recorded which). The rearrangement uses TRBV19 and TRBJ1-6; 8 nucleotides align to TRBD1. CDR3: CASTPDRAYNSPLHF. CDR3 DNA: TGTGCCAGTACCCCGGACAGGGCCTATAATTCACCCCTCCACTTT.